These 17 T cell receptor beta chains were sequenced from one sample in a study of T cell repertoires in cytomegalovirus infection. Their antigen targets remain unknown. Each CDR3 protein gets one entry after TCRdb re-called the reads with MiXCR. The sample has some 800,000 distinct CDR3 sequences; approximately 32% are singletons. This specimen consisted of cultured CD8+ T cells from PBMCs, obtained from culture after CMV antigen stimulation. These receptors were obtained from a human donor in good health (CMV status not recorded). Some clones in this sample may be carry-over from other donors' samples.

The chain is built from TRBV6-5 and TRBJ1-1; 8 bases fit TRBD1. Losses at the gene ends were 5 bases for V and 2 bases for J; bases not matched to a gene: 7. CDR1 is MNHEY and CDR2 is SVGAGI in the germline V gene. The CDR3 spans 15 residues. CDR3 amino acids: CASSPPTGVNTEAFF. CDR3 sequence (DNA): TGTGCCAGCAGTCCTCCGACAGGGGTTAACACTGAAGCTTTCTTT.

This clonotype was seen just once. The chain recombines TRBV29-1 with TRBJ1-1; no reliable D call. Germline V gene lookup returns CDR1 SQVTM and CDR2 ANQGSEA. V dropped 6 bases and J dropped 1 base, with 9 bases sitting between them. This CDR3 has 12 residues. The CDR3 DNA sequence: TGCAGCGTCCAAAGGGAGAACACTGAAGCTTTCTTT. Protein: CSVQRENTEAFF.

The chain has TRBV5-5 and TRBJ1-5; tentatively, D is TRBD1 (5 bases). Looked up from germline, CDR1 is SGHKS and CDR2 is YYEKEE (reference sequence). This CDR3 is 14 amino acids long. V dropped 6 bases and J dropped 7 bases, with 17 bases sitting between them. The CDR3 nucleotides are TGTGCCAGCACTTCAGAGTGGGGGGACCAGCCCCAGCATTTT. Its translation: CASTSEWGDQPQHF.

The chain employs TRBV24-1 and TRBJ2-2; TRBD1 matches 9 bases. The CDR3 is made up of 16 amino acids. Germline loops: CDR1 KGHDR, CDR2 SFDVKD. With V trimmed by 4 bases and J by 4 bases, 6 bases remained unmatched. DNA for the CDR3: TGTGCCACCAGTGACCGGGGACAGGGTGGCACCGGGGAGCTGTTTTTT. Its protein product is CATSDRGQGGTGELFF.

This clonotype was observed a few times. The chain is built from TRBV6-6 and TRBJ2-7; D not certain. The CDR3 sequence is 15 residues long. Germline V gene data show CDR1 as MNHNY and CDR2 as SVGAGI (reference sequence). V was trimmed by 2 bases and J by 3 bases, leaving 14 bases between them. For the CDR3, the DNA is TGTGCCAGCAGTTACGGCCTCACGAGAAACTACGAGCAGTACTTC. It specifies CASSYGLTRNYEQYF.

This clonotype has more than one count but fewer than ten. V is TRBV6-5 and J is TRBJ1-2; D gene unclear. Germline values: CDR1 MNHEY, CDR2 SVGAGI. The CDR3 length is 13 residues. Trimming shortened V by 4 bases and J by 7 bases, and 13 bases separated the two germline ends. This chain's CDR3 is CASSFGHKRGYTF. The DNA for the CDR3 is TGTGCCAGCAGTTTCGGCCACAAGCGTGGCTACACCTTC.

This clonotype was recorded at least ten times. This chain uses TRBV7-9 with TRBJ2-2; TRBD2 agrees at 8 bases. CDR1 and CDR2 from the germline V gene are SEHNR and FQNEAQ (reference sequence). V was clipped by 0 bases and J by 4 bases; unmatched bases: 13. The CDR3 loop spans 19 amino acids. The CDR3 DNA reads as TGTGCCAGCAGCTTAGCCTACCGAGCGGGGGCTCTGGGCACCGGGGAGCTGTTTTTT. This translates into CASSLAYRAGALGTGELFF.

Comments on this clonotype: Compared with germline, one end of the junction differs, possibly owing to a read error. The V and J genes are TRBV28 and TRBJ2-5; TRBD1 matches at 7 bases. CDR1 and CDR2 from the germline V gene are MDHEN and SYDVKM. CDR3 size: 14 residues. The CDR3 protein is CANSFAGGGETQYF. The DNA of the CDR3 is TGTGCCAACAGTTTTGCAGGGGGTGGAGAGACCCAGTACTTC.

The chain employs TRBV6-2 or TRBV6-3 and TRBJ2-7, with no clear D. The CDR3 loop spans 12 amino acids. V lost 7 bases and J 2 bases, leaving 9 bases between the germline ends. Germline V gene lookup returns CDR1 MNHEY and CDR2 SVGEGT. The CDR3 DNA is TGTGCCAGCAAGGTTGCTCCCTACGAGCAGTACTTC. Protein sequence: CASKVAPYEQYF.

There are a few counts of this clonotype. V gene TRBV2 combines with J gene TRBJ1-2; D unclear. The CDR3 is 15 amino acids. Germline values: CDR1 SNHLY, CDR2 FYNNEI. Between the trimmed V and J ends, which lost 8 bases and 3 bases, there was a span of 19 bases. The chain's CDR3 is CASLYRLGRDYGYTF. The CDR3 DNA reads TGTGCCAGCCTCTACCGGTTAGGGCGAGACTATGGCTACACCTTC.

The chain joins TRBV7-6 to TRBJ1-1; D is ambiguous. CDR1 SGHVS and CDR2 FNYEAQ come from the germline V gene. The ends were cut back, 1 base at V and 7 bases at J, with 10 bases in the middle. This CDR3 spans 13 amino acids. The CDR3 reads CASSLEGRGEAFF. As DNA, the CDR3 is TGTGCCAGCAGCTTAGAGGGTCGTGGTGAAGCTTTCTTT.

The rearrangement links TRBV5-1 to TRBJ2-5; 7 positions agree with TRBD2. The germline V gene has CDR1 SGHRS and CDR2 YFSETQ. The CDR3 is 14 residues long. The V segment lost 1 base and the J segment 5 bases; nucleotides outside the gene matches: 5. The CDR3 is CASSLREGKETQYF. The CDR3 DNA follows: TGCGCCAGCAGCTTGAGGGAGGGGAAGGAGACCCAGTACTTC.

This clonotype occurred a few times. The genes are TRBV12-3 or TRBV12-4 and TRBJ1-5; D perhaps matches TRBD1 (5 bases). CDR3 length equals 13 residues. V was trimmed by 7 bases and J by 3 bases, leaving 10 bases between them. This chain's CDR3 is CASILDTNQPQHF. As DNA, the CDR3 is TGTGCCAGCATCTTGGACACCAATCAGCCCCAGCATTTT.

This clonotype showed up many times. The J gene is TRBJ2-2, the V gene TRBV7-6, with D hard to call. The germline gives CDR1 SGHVS, CDR2 FNYEAQ. V was clipped by 5 bases and J by 6 bases, with 16 bases between them. There are 15 residues in the CDR3. The CDR3 here is CASSRTDGPPGELFF. The CDR3 coding sequence is TGTGCCAGCAGCAGGACGGACGGCCCCCCCGGGGAGCTGTTTTTT.

This clonotype showed up just a few times. The chain employs TRBV6-1 and TRBJ2-4; D unclear. The V and J ends lost 7 bases and 0 bases respectively, with 4 bases between them. The CDR3 is made up of 12 amino acids. Germline CDR1 reads MNHNS; CDR2 reads SASEGT. CDR3: CASTQAKNIQYF. CDR3 coding DNA: TGTGCCAGCACCCAAGCCAAAAACATTCAGTACTTC.

This clonotype occurred a few times. A single base is all that separates this from a far larger clone, so a read error is likely. The CDR3 loop reads CASSPGHQPQHF. The DNA of the CDR3 is TGTGCCAGCAGTCCTGGGCATCAGCCCCAGCATTTT. The chain employs TRBV12-3 or TRBV12-4 and TRBJ1-5; no definite D call. The CDR3 contains 12 residues. V lost 5 bases and J 5 bases, leaving 7 bases between the germline ends.

The chain combines TRBV12-3 or TRBV12-4 with TRBJ1-2, with D tentatively TRBD1 (5 bases). This CDR3 contains 13 residues. Trimming took off 3 bases at V and 8 bases at J, with 13 bases between the two ends. The CDR3 DNA follows: TGTGCCAGCAGTTTTATTTGGGGCCGGGGCTACACCTTC. Amino acids: CASSFIWGRGYTF.